This T cell receptor beta chain was recovered during a study of OX40 agonist ivuxolimab in advanced cancers. For the wider study: Ivuxolimab, which targeted the costimulatory receptor OX40 (CD134), was an agonistic, fully human IgG2 monoclonal antibody. Intravenous ivuxolimab was administered to patients every 2 weeks at six dose levels: 0.01, 0.1, 0.3, 1.5, 3 and 10 mg/kg. Among the 50 to 55 dose-escalation patients, about 19 had hepatocellular carcinoma, approximately 15 melanoma, 9 renal cell carcinoma and 9 head and neck cancer. The dose-escalation cohort was roughly 83% male with a mean age of approximately 60 years, ranging from roughly 23 to 79. Patients were allowed to have had prior anti-PD-1, anti-PD-L1 or anti-CTLA-4 therapy, and 40% to 45% of the dose-escalation patients had previously received checkpoint inhibitors. Partial responses were achieved by three dose-escalation patients, of whom one had hepatocellular carcinoma and two had cutaneous melanoma. The point of sequencing TCRbeta in the periphery was to test whether ivuxolimab changed TCR sequence diversity and drove clonal T-cell expansion. The paper describes the monotherapy dose-escalation part (N ≈ 50 patients) of the phase I trial of ivuxolimab.

Study-level results and caveats: At doses of 0.1 to 3.0 mg/kg, clonal expansion of both CD4+ and CD8+ T cells in blood was seen between baseline and week 6. Low levels of normalized T-cell clonal expansion were also seen in some patients who did not respond. In partial responders in the 0.1-3.0 mg/kg groups, normalized peripheral clonal expansion was found to be among the lowest, especially among CD8+ T cells. After ivuxolimab, expanded clones were on average more numerous among CD8+ T cells than among CD4+ T cells. Antigen specificity was not determined for the clonally expanded peripheral T cells.

Concerning this clone: What this receptor recognizes is not known. No base-level quality is on record; no much larger clone is a single base apart.

Patients with a history of autoimmune disease or receiving systemic immunosuppression were excluded from the trial. Peripheral blood for TCR sequencing was collected from all dose cohorts at baseline, on cycle 4 day 1, and on cycle 7 day 1. Samples came from an open-label, multicenter, first-in-human phase I dose-escalation trial of ivuxolimab. Adults with locally advanced or metastatic melanoma, renal cell, hepatocellular, or head and neck squamous cell carcinoma were enrolled in the trial. CD4+ and CD8+ T cells were sorted separately from peripheral blood before TCR sequencing. Genomic DNA was extracted from sorted cells for sequencing of the TCRbeta CDR3 region. The immunoSEQ Assay was used to sequence the TCRbeta CDR3 regions. This immuneACCESS table, as held by TCRdb, lists in-frame sequences with V and J called but not all clones. Of the missing ones, under half trace to an unresolved V gene in checked studies; the others have no known cause. For this sample there are about 7,200 clones; 65% to 75% appear just once. The ten most abundant clones make up 25% of the sample.

The germline V and J ends show losses of 0 bases and 8 bases respectively, and no gene match explains 2 bases of the junction. The CDR3 has 15 amino acids, counting the end cysteine and phenylalanine. CDR3 DNA only is kept here, 45 bases in frame from base 1. Reading the germline V gene gives CDR1 SGDLS and CDR2 YYNGEE. The source was CD4+ or CD8+ T cells sorted from blood, collected in a trial of the OX40 agonist ivuxolimab. The clonotype comes from an adult with an advanced solid tumor such as melanoma, head and neck, liver or kidney cancer. This sequence uses TRBV9 and TRBJ2-1, and TRBD2 matches 13 of the central bases. For the CDR3, the sequence is CASSVVGTSGDEQFF. The DNA sequence reads TGTGCCAGCAGCGTAGTGGGGACTAGCGGGGATGAGCAGTTCTTC.